Described below is a single T cell receptor (beta chain) sequence and its context. The source of the sample is a study of OX40 agonist ivuxolimab in advanced cancers. The CDR3 runs 15 residues. Germline values: CDR1 MNHEY, CDR2 SMNVEV (reference sequence). Trimming cost V 6 bases and J 8 bases, with 17 bases left between them. TCRdb keeps only in-frame clones here, not all; method: immunoSEQ multiplex PCR. The sample has approximately 74,000 clones, approximately 89% seen once. The chain joins TRBV27 to TRBJ1-6; no clear D. The source material was CD4+ or CD8+ T cells sorted from blood, sampled in a trial of the OX40 agonist ivuxolimab. The receptor was derived from an adult with an advanced solid tumor such as melanoma, head and neck, liver or kidney cancer. CDR3 amino acids: CASSKVEARDSPLHF. CDR3 in DNA: TGTGCCAGCAGCAAAGTGGAGGCACGGGATTCACCCCTCCACTTT.